Following are 8 T cell receptor beta chains from one sample sequenced in a study of cytomegalovirus exposure and HLA in healthy donors. PCR was performed using 60 Vbeta and 13 Jbeta primers. Some clones are missing from TCRdb's copy, which holds only in-frame ones; the method was immunoSEQ multiplex PCR. The repertoire has roughly 74,000 clones, more than 60% of them found once; the top ten carry roughly 1.5%. Specimen: PBMCs. Receptors originate from a man aged 35-49 years in good health and CMV-seronegative.

V usage is TRBV5-1 and J usage is TRBJ2-7; 7 nucleotides align to TRBD1. The CDR3 covers 15 residues. Germline lookup yields CDR1 SGHRS and CDR2 YFSETQ. J gave up 0 bases and V 0 bases, and 3 bases lay outside the gene matches. The CDR3 DNA reads as TGCGCCAGCAGCTTGGAAACAGGGGCCTCCTACGAGCAGTACTTC. This gives the protein CASSLETGASYEQYF.

The V and J genes are TRBV2 and TRBJ1-6; possible D gene TRBD1, 5 bases. Germline V CDR1 and CDR2: SNHLY, FYNNEI. The CDR3 consists of 14 residues. V lost 6 bases and J lost 6, with 12 bases in between. The CDR3 coding sequence is TGTGCCAGCAGGGAGGGGTATTCTAATTCACCCCTCCACTTT. Protein product: CASREGYSNSPLHF.

The V gene is TRBV18, the J gene TRBJ2-7; possibly TRBD1 for D (6 bases). This CDR3 is built from 14 residues. V lost 2 bases to trimming and J lost 0 bases, with 8 bases between them. Germline V CDR1 and CDR2: KGHSH, LQKENI. CDR3 DNA sequence: TGTGCCAGCTCACCAGTACAGGGCTCCTACGAGCAGTACTTC. It encodes CASSPVQGSYEQYF.

The chain combines TRBV6-6 with TRBJ2-5; no firm D call. CDR1 and CDR2 (germline): MNHNY, SVGAGI (reference sequence). The CDR3 is made up of 16 amino acids. Trimming took off 5 bases at V and 3 bases at J, with 19 bases between the two ends. This CDR3 reads CASSGLGTVSEETQYF. The CDR3 bases are TGTGCCAGCAGTGGCCTGGGTACAGTGTCGGAAGAGACCCAGTACTTC.

The chain employs TRBV28 and TRBJ2-3; 7 nucleotides line up with TRBD1. There are 14 residues in the CDR3. V was clipped by 10 bases and J by 8 bases; unmatched bases: 15. Germline values: CDR1 MDHEN, CDR2 SYDVKM. The CDR3 reads CATSLQGVEGTQYF. In nucleotides, the CDR3 is TGTGCCACATCACTCCAGGGGGTCGAAGGTACGCAGTATTTT.

The chain combines TRBV18 with TRBJ1-1; tentatively, D is TRBD1 (6 bases). The CDR3 totals 14 residues. Germline CDR1 and CDR2: KGHSH and LQKENI. Trimming stripped 1 base from V and 1 base from J, with 7 bases between. As DNA, the CDR3 is TGTGCCAGCTCACCACAGGGGGAGAACACTGAAGCTTTCTTT. Its translation is CASSPQGENTEAFF.

The chain employs TRBV11-2 and TRBJ2-5; D might be TRBD1 (5 bases). This CDR3 spans 17 amino acids. V gave up 1 base and J gave up 3 bases, with 18 bases separating them. CDR1 is SGHAT and CDR2 is FQNNGV in the germline V gene. CDR3 bases: TGTGCCAGCAGCTTAGGCGCAGGGCGGTTATTTGAAGAGACCCAGTACTTC. This encodes CASSLGAGRLFEETQYF.

The chain carries TRBV5-4 and TRBJ2-2, with 11 bases fitting TRBD2. The ends lost 4 bases at V and 7 bases at J; junction bases unmatched: 6. The germline V gene has CDR1 SGHNT and CDR2 YYREEE (reference sequence). The CDR3 is 15 residues long. CDR3 protein: CASSISGRVNGELFF. CDR3 DNA sequence: TGTGCCAGCAGCATTAGCGGGAGGGTGAACGGGGAGCTGTTTTTT.